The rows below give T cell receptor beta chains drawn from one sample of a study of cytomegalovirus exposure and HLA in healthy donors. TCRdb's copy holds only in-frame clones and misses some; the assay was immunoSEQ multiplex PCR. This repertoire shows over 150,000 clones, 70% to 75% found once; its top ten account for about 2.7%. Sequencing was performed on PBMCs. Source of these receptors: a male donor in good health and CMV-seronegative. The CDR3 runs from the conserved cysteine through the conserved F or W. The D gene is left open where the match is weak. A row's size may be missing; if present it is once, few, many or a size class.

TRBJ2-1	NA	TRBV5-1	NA	TGCGCCAGCAGTTTTAATTTCAGGGCGGGACTTTTCAATGAGCAGTTCTTC	CASSFNFRAGLFNEQFF
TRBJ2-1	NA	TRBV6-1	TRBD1	TGTGCCAGCAGTGACATTGGGACAGCCACCTACAATGAGCAGTTCTTC	CASSDIGTATYNEQFF
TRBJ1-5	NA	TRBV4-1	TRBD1	TGCGCCAGCAGCCTCGGACAGGATGGACAGCCCCAGCATTTT	CASSLGQDGQPQHF
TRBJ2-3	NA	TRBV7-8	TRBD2	TGTGCCAGCAGCTTAGAGCCTAGCGGGGCCTTTTCTAGCACAGATACGCAGTATTTT	CASSLEPSGAFSSTDTQYF
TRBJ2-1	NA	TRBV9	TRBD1	TGTGCCAGCAGCGACAGGAGGGACAGGGCCTACAATGAGCAGTTCTTC	CASSDRRDRAYNEQFF
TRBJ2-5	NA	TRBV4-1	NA	TGCGCCAGCAGCCAAGATGGTCGGCGGGAGACCCAGTACTTC	CASSQDGRRETQYF
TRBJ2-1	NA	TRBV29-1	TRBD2	TGCAGCGTTGAACGACTAGCGGGGGGGAGCTCCTACAATGAGCAGTTCTTC	CSVERLAGGSSYNEQFF
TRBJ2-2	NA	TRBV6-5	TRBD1	TGTGCCAGCAGGGGGACAGCAAACACCGGGGAGCTGTTTTTT	CASRGTANTGELFF
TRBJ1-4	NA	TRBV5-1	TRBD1	TGCGCCAGCAGCCCGGGACAGGCTAATGAAAAACTGTTTTTT	CASSPGQANEKLFF
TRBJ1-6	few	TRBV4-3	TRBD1	TGCGCCAGCAGCCAAGGGACAGGGTTTTGGAATTCACCCCTCCACTTT	CASSQGTGFWNSPLHF
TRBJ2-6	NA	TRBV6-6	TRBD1	TGTGCCAGCAGGCCGCCCGGGACAGGGGTGGCCAACGTCCTGACTTTC	CASRPPGTGVANVLTF
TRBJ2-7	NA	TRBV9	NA	TGTGCCAGCAGCGTCGGGGGAAACTACGAGCAGTACTTC	CASSVGGNYEQYF
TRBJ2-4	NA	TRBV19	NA	TGTGCCAGTAGTTATAGAGGAACTACCCTAGCCAAAAACATTCAGTACTTC	CASSYRGTTLAKNIQYF
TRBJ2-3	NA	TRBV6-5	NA	TGTGCCAGCAGTTACTCCGGAGGGGGGGCATATACGCAGTATTTT	CASSYSGGGAYTQYF
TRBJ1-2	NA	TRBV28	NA	TGTGCCAGCAGTACCGCCCGTCTCAGGGCCGGGTACACCTTC	CASSTARLRAGYTF
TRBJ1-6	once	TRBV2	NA	TGTGCCAGCAGGGGGGCGTCACCTAATTCACCCCTCCACTTT	CASRGASPNSPLHF
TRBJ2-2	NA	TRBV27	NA	TGTGCCAGCAGTTATGGGCGGGGCACCGGGGAGCTGTTTTTT	CASSYGRGTGELFF
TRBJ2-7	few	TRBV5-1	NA	TGCGCCAGCCGAAATCCGCGTCCGTACTACGAGCAGTACTTC	CASRNPRPYYEQYF
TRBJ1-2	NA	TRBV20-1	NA	TGCAGTGCCGGTAGCTATGGCTACACCTTC	CSAGSYGYTF
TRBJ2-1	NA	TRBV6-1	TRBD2	TGTGCCAGCAGTGAAGCGGCGGGAGGAACCTACAATGAGCAGTTCTTC	CASSEAAGGTYNEQFF
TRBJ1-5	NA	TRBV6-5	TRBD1	TGTGCCACCAGAGACAGGGTTAATCAGCCCCAGCATTTT	CATRDRVNQPQHF
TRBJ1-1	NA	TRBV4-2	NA	TGTGCCAGCAGCCAAGATGGGGGAGGGGGGAATGATGAAGCTTTCTTT	CASSQDGGGGNDEAFF
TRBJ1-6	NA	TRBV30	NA	TGTGCCTGGAATTCGGCCGGAGGCTCCTATAATTCACCCCTCCACTTT	CAWNSAGGSYNSPLHF
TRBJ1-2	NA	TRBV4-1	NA	TGCGCCAGCAGCCAAGATAGAGGGACATCCTATGGCTACACCTTC	CASSQDRGTSYGYTF
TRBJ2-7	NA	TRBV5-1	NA	TGCGCCAGCAGCTTGTGGCAGGGCCAGGGCGAGCAGTACTTC	CASSLWQGQGEQYF
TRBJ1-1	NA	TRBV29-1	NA	TGCAGCGTTATTCGGCAGGATACTGAAGCTTTCTTT	CSVIRQDTEAFF
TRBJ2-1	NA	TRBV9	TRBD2	TGTGCCAGCAGCGCCTCCGGGAGGGTGTCCTACAATGAGCAGTTCTTC	CASSASGRVSYNEQFF
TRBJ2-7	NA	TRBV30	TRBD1	TGTGCCTGGAGTTGGGGACAGGGCCCCTACGAGCAGTACTTC	CAWSWGQGPYEQYF
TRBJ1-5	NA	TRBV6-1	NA	TGTGCCAGCAGGCAGAACAGATATCAGCCCCAGCATTTT	CASRQNRYQPQHF
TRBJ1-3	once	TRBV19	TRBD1	TGTGCTAGTAGTAGACGACAGGGGTCCTCTGGAAACACCATATATTTT	CASSRRQGSSGNTIYF
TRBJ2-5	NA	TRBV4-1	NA	TGCGCCAGCAGCCAAGAGGGCGCAGAGCAAGAGACCCAGTACTTC	CASSQEGAEQETQYF
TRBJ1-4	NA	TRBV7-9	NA	TGTGCCAGCAGTTTCCAAGTACAGGGATTTAATGAAAAACTGTTTTTT	CASSFQVQGFNEKLFF
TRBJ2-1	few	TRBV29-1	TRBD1	TGCAGCGTTGAAGAGGGACAGTCCAGCTCCTACAATGAGCAGTTCTTC	CSVEEGQSSSYNEQFF
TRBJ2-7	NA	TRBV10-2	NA	TGCGCCAGCAGTACTAGATCCTACGAGCAGTACTTC	CASSTRSYEQYF
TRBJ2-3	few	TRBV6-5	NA	TGTGCCAGCAGTGAGGCCTACACCACAGATACGCAGTATTTT	CASSEAYTTDTQYF
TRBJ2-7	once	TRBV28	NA	TGTGCCAGCGCTGGGGCCCTACCCTACGAGCAGTACTTC	CASAGALPYEQYF
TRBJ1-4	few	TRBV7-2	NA	TGTGCCAGCAGCGAGGGCCCCAATGAAAAACTGTTTTTT	CASSEGPNEKLFF
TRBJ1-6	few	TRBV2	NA	TGTGCAACATCGTACGGGAATTCACCCCTCCACTTT	CATSYGNSPLHF
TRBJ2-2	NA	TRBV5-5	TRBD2	TGTGCCAGCAGCAGAGGACTAGCGGGAGCCAACGGGGAGCTGTTTTTT	CASSRGLAGANGELFF
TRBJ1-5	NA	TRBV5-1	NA	TGCGCCAACAGCCCGACAGGACCAAAGCAGCCCCAGCATTTT	CANSPTGPKQPQHF
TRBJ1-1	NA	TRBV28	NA	TGTGCCAGCCACGTCCTGGGCCAGCCCCACACTGAAGCTTTCTTT	CASHVLGQPHTEAFF
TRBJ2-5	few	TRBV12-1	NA	TGTGCCAGCAGCTTTGGTTCTAGGACAGGGGGCCTGGAGACCCAGTACTTC	CASSFGSRTGGLETQYF
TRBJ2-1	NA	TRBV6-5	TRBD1	TGTGCCAGCAGCGAACAGGGGGCCAATGAGCAGTTCTTC	CASSEQGANEQFF
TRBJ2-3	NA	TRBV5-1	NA	TGCGCCAGCAGCTTTCCACAAACAGATACGCAGTATTTT	CASSFPQTDTQYF
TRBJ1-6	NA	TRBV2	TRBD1	TGTGCCAGCAAAGCCGGGACAGCTAATTCACCCCTCCACTTT	CASKAGTANSPLHF
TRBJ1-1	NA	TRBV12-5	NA	TGTGCTAGTGCCGGCTGGGGCCCGAACACTGAAGCTTTCTTT	CASAGWGPNTEAFF
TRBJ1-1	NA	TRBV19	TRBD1	TGTGCCAGTAGTATAGATCTCACCCGGACAGGGCTTTCCACTGAAGCTTTCTTT	CASSIDLTRTGLSTEAFF
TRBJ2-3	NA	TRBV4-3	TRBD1	TGCGCCAGCAGCCTGAGGACAGGGAAAGCAGATACGCAGTATTTT	CASSLRTGKADTQYF
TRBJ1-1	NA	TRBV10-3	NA	TGTGCCATCAGTGAGTCTGAGGCAGACTCTGAAGCTTTCTTT	CAISESEADSEAFF
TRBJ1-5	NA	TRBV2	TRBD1	TGTGCCAGCAGTGGGGGACAGGTGAGAAATCAGCCCCAGCATTTT	CASSGGQVRNQPQHF
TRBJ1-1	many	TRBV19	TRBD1	TGTGCCAGTAGCGGTCAGGGGGCAGCCACTGAAGCTTTCTTT	CASSGQGAATEAFF
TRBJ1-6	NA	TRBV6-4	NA	TGTGCCAGCAGTGACGGGCAGGGGACCCTCCACTTT	CASSDGQGTLHF